This is a list of T cell receptor beta chains from one sample in a study of blood T cell repertoires in COVID-19. Here immunoSEQ multiplex PCR was the method, and the copy in TCRdb shows in-frame clones only, minus some. The sample yields under 150,000 clones, 76% seen once. The sequenced material came from peripheral blood. The origin of the receptors is a man in his sixties with acute or convalescent COVID-19. The CDR3 runs from the conserved cysteine through the conserved F or W. The D gene is left open where the match is weak. Clone size appears in some rows only: once, few, many, or a class for an expanded clone.

CASSVGGYTTDTQYF TGTGCCAGCAGCGTAGGAGGCTACACCACAGATACGCAGTATTTT TRBJ2-3 - - TRBV9
CATTSGRGEAFF TGTGCCACCACTTCGGGGCGGGGTGAAGCTTTCTTT TRBJ1-1 - - TRBV27
CASSVAAGGYEQYF TGTGCCAGCAGCGTAGCAGCGGGGGGCTACGAGCAGTACTTC TRBJ2-7 - TRBD2 TRBV9
CASSPEAIYNSPLHF TGTGCCAGCTCACCGGAGGCCATTTACAATTCACCCCTCCACTTT TRBJ1-6 - - TRBV18
CASSLLGTANYGYTF TGTGCCAGCAGTTTATTGGGCACGGCTAACTATGGCTACACCTTC TRBJ1-2 few - TRBV27
CASSEAEPYTEAFF TGTGCCAGCAGTGAAGCTGAGCCCTACACTGAAGCTTTCTTT TRBJ1-1 - - TRBV2
CASSPPSTGANTGELFF TGTGCCAGCTCACCACCCAGTACAGGGGCAAACACCGGGGAGCTGTTTTTT TRBJ2-2 - TRBD1 TRBV18
CASSPGDFNQPQHF TGTGCCAGCTCACCCGGAGATTTCAATCAGCCCCAGCATTTT TRBJ1-5 - - TRBV18
CASSQGQGINEKLFF TGTGCCAGCAGCCAAGGACAGGGGATAAATGAAAAACTGTTTTTT TRBJ1-4 once TRBD1 TRBV4-2
CASSQWRDPVANEQFF TGCGCCAGCAGCCAATGGAGGGACCCAGTAGCAAATGAGCAGTTCTTC TRBJ2-1 once - TRBV4-1
CASSLMSYEQYF TGTGCCAGCAGCTTGATGAGCTACGAGCAGTACTTC TRBJ2-7 few - TRBV11-2
CASSPNTGSYEQYF TGTGCCAGCTCACCTAATACGGGCTCCTACGAGCAGTACTTC TRBJ2-7 - - TRBV18
CASRIAGGRSYEQYF TGTGCCAGCAGAATAGCGGGAGGGCGGTCCTACGAGCAGTACTTC TRBJ2-7 few TRBD2 TRBV28
CASSPRDRGEKLFF TGTGCCAGCTCACCCCGGGACAGAGGAGAAAAACTGTTTTTT TRBJ1-4 few TRBD1 TRBV18
CASTSGRAETQYF TGTGCCAGCACTAGCGGGAGGGCTGAGACCCAGTACTTC TRBJ2-5 - TRBD2 TRBV6-5
CASSRYEDPFYEQYF TGTGCCAGCAGCAGGTACGAGGATCCTTTCTACGAGCAGTACTTC TRBJ2-7 - - TRBV11-2
CASNPLGTGEREQFF TGCGCCAGTAACCCCCTTGGGACAGGGGAACGAGAGCAGTTCTTC TRBJ2-1 - TRBD1 TRBV5-1
CASSEGGLGYTF TGTGCCAGCTCAGAGGGGGGGCTTGGCTACACCTTC TRBJ1-2 - - TRBV6-5
CASRGSTDTQYF TGTGCCAGCCGGGGTAGCACAGATACGCAGTATTTT TRBJ2-3 - - TRBV6-5
CASRVLAGEQYF TGTGCCAGCAGAGTTCTAGCGGGCGAGCAGTACTTC TRBJ2-7 - TRBD2 TRBV2
CATPGQNPYEQYF TGTGCCACACCGGGACAGAACCCCTACGAGCAGTACTTC TRBJ2-7 - TRBD1 TRBV27
CASSIRDSYEQYF TGTGCCAGTAGTATACGGGATTCCTACGAGCAGTACTTC TRBJ2-7 few - TRBV19
CASTWDTSGGYTF TGTGCCAGCACCTGGGACACCTCGGGAGGCTACACCTTC TRBJ1-2 - - TRBV5-6
CASSGGGVSGANVLTF TGTGCCAGCAGTGGGGGAGGGGTCTCTGGGGCCAACGTCCTGACTTTC TRBJ2-6 - TRBD2 TRBV6-1
CATSDRTGAGTGELFF TGTGCCACCAGTGATAGGACAGGGGCGGGCACCGGGGAGCTGTTTTTT TRBJ2-2 - TRBD1 TRBV24-1
CASSLGRAASYNEQFF TGTGCCAGCAGCTTGGGGCGGGCTGCCTCCTACAATGAGCAGTTCTTC TRBJ2-1 - - TRBV5-4
CASSQSDIGTDTQYF TGTGCCAGTAGCCAATCAGACATAGGCACAGATACGCAGTATTTT TRBJ2-3 - - TRBV19
CASSHFLRDRAHNEQFF TGCGCCAGCAGTCATTTTCTCCGGGACAGGGCCCACAATGAGCAGTTCTTC TRBJ2-1 few TRBD1 TRBV23-1
CASSSSGSPYNEQFF TGTGCCAGCAGCTCAAGCGGCAGCCCCTACAATGAGCAGTTCTTC TRBJ2-1 - - TRBV9
CAISGREGDKGSDTQYF TGTGCCATCAGTGGGCGGGAGGGCGATAAAGGATCAGATACGCAGTATTTT TRBJ2-3 once TRBD2 TRBV10-3
CAISEGQNYGYTF TGTGCCATCAGTGAGGGACAGAACTATGGCTACACCTTC TRBJ1-2 - - TRBV10-3
CASSRIAGRWEQYF TGTGCCAGCAGTCGGATAGCGGGCAGGTGGGAGCAGTACTTC TRBJ2-7 - TRBD2 TRBV6-5
CASSERQGSLETQYF TGTGCCAGCAGTGAAAGACAGGGGAGCCTAGAGACCCAGTACTTC TRBJ2-5 - TRBD1 TRBV6-1
CASRTGGGITEAFF TGTGCCAGCAGGACAGGGGGCGGAATCACTGAAGCTTTCTTT TRBJ1-1 - TRBD1 TRBV6-5
CASSRGQGYNEQFF TGTGCCAGCAGTAGGGGACAGGGGTACAATGAGCAGTTCTTC TRBJ2-1 - TRBD1 TRBV28
CASSYRQEGYGYTF TGTGCCAGCAGTTACCGCCAAGAGGGCTATGGCTACACCTTC TRBJ1-2 - - TRBV6-5
CASSDEQGAAEQPQHF TGTGCCAGCAGTGACGAACAGGGGGCTGCTGAGCAGCCCCAGCATTTT TRBJ1-5 few TRBD1 TRBV25-1
CASSPRTSGRTGELFF TGTGCCAGCTCACCTAGGACTAGCGGGAGAACGGGGGAGCTGTTTTTT TRBJ2-2 - TRBD2 TRBV18
CASSRGQEEKLFF TGTGCCAGCTCACGAGGACAGGAAGAAAAACTGTTTTTT TRBJ1-4 - TRBD1 TRBV18
CASSDRGMLYEQYF TGTGCCAGCAGCGACAGGGGGATGCTCTACGAGCAGTACTTC TRBJ2-7 - TRBD1 TRBV6-5
CASSKDRGYEKLFF TGTGCCAGCAGCAAGGACAGGGGGTACGAAAAACTGTTTTTT TRBJ1-4 - TRBD1 TRBV7-2
CASSFVGTGIETQYF TGTGCCAGCAGCTTCGTCGGGACAGGGATAGAGACCCAGTACTTC TRBJ2-5 few TRBD1 TRBV7-9
CASSLLDKFYNEQFF TGTGCCAGCAGCTTGCTCGACAAATTCTACAATGAGCAGTTCTTC TRBJ2-1 few - TRBV5-6
CSVEDLIGGLPNEQFF TGCAGCGTTGAAGATCTGATAGGGGGCCTTCCCAATGAGCAGTTCTTC TRBJ2-1 few TRBD1 TRBV29-1
CASSVVPGGDTEAFF TGTGCCAGCAGCGTAGTCCCAGGGGGAGACACTGAAGCTTTCTTT TRBJ1-1 once TRBD1 TRBV9
CASSGTQPSGRTLYEQYF TGCGCCAGCAGCGGGACCCAACCTAGCGGGAGGACCCTCTACGAGCAGTACTTC TRBJ2-7 - TRBD2 TRBV5-1